The rows below give T cell receptor beta chains drawn from one sample of a study of blood T cell repertoires in COVID-19. Here immunoSEQ multiplex PCR was the method, and the copy in TCRdb shows in-frame clones only, minus some. The data contain 100,000 to 150,000 clones, 84% of them singletons. Sequenced material: peripheral blood. All receptors derive from a woman aged 80 or older with acute or convalescent COVID-19. Each CDR3 is given with its conserved first and last residue. Fields, in order: J gene, D gene, V gene, clone size, CDR3 DNA, CDR3 protein. A D gene is named only where the DNA matches it firmly. Clone size is shown for a subset of rows, as once, few, many or a class of expanded clone.

J gene: TRBJ1-1
D gene: .
V gene: TRBV19
clone size: .
CDR3 DNA: TGTGCCAGTAGTCTAAACAGGGAGACTGAAGCTTTCTTT
CDR3 protein: CASSLNRETEAFF

J gene: TRBJ1-3
D gene: TRBD1
V gene: TRBV11-2
clone size: .
CDR3 DNA: TGTGCCAGCAGCTTACGGGGTAGGCGACAGGGCCCTGGAAACACCATATATTTT
CDR3 protein: CASSLRGRRQGPGNTIYF

J gene: TRBJ1-6
D gene: TRBD1
V gene: TRBV6-4
clone size: .
CDR3 DNA: TGTGCCAGCAGTGAACAGGGGTCGAATTCACCCCTCCACTTT
CDR3 protein: CASSEQGSNSPLHF

J gene: TRBJ1-1
D gene: .
V gene: TRBV5-5
clone size: .
CDR3 DNA: TGTGCCAGCAGCCCAAATAACAGGAACACTGAAGCTTTCTTT
CDR3 protein: CASSPNNRNTEAFF

J gene: TRBJ1-1
D gene: TRBD1
V gene: TRBV29-1
clone size: .
CDR3 DNA: TGCAGCGGTAGGACAGGGAACACTGAAGCTTTCTTT
CDR3 protein: CSGRTGNTEAFF

J gene: TRBJ2-4
D gene: TRBD2
V gene: TRBV5-1
clone size: .
CDR3 DNA: TGCGCCAGCAGCGAGGGACTAGCGGGGCTAGCCAAAAACATTCAGTACTTC
CDR3 protein: CASSEGLAGLAKNIQYF

J gene: TRBJ1-1
D gene: TRBD1
V gene: TRBV5-4
clone size: .
CDR3 DNA: TGTGCCAGCAGCTTGGGGACAGGGGTGAACACTGAAGCTTTCTTT
CDR3 protein: CASSLGTGVNTEAFF

J gene: TRBJ2-7
D gene: .
V gene: TRBV15
clone size: .
CDR3 DNA: TGTGCCACCTGCAGGGTTCAAACACCGGGACTGGTCACCTCCTACGAGCAGTACTTC
CDR3 protein: CATCRVQTPGLVTSYEQYF

J gene: TRBJ1-4
D gene: .
V gene: TRBV2
clone size: .
CDR3 DNA: TGTGCCAGCAGGCAGGATAATGAAAAACTGTTTTTT
CDR3 protein: CASRQDNEKLFF

J gene: TRBJ1-1
D gene: TRBD1
V gene: TRBV30
clone size: .
CDR3 DNA: TGTGCCTGGAGTGTAGGGACAGGAGCTTTCTTT
CDR3 protein: CAWSVGTGAFF

J gene: TRBJ2-3
D gene: TRBD2
V gene: TRBV2
clone size: .
CDR3 DNA: TGTGCCAGCAGCAGACTAGCGGGAGGCCCCCGGGCAGATACGCAGTATTTT
CDR3 protein: CASSRLAGGPRADTQYF

J gene: TRBJ1-6
D gene: .
V gene: TRBV4-3
clone size: .
CDR3 DNA: TGCGCCAGCAGCCGACTACTCGATATGGATTCACCCCTCCACTTT
CDR3 protein: CASSRLLDMDSPLHF

J gene: TRBJ2-3
D gene: TRBD2
V gene: TRBV9
clone size: .
CDR3 DNA: TGTGCCAGCAGCGGAAGCGGGGGGACCACAGATACGCAGTATTTT
CDR3 protein: CASSGSGGTTDTQYF

J gene: TRBJ2-3
D gene: TRBD2
V gene: TRBV7-2
clone size: once
CDR3 DNA: TGTGCCAGCAGCTTCCGGGAGGGGAGGGGAGATACGCAGTATTTT
CDR3 protein: CASSFREGRGDTQYF

J gene: TRBJ1-5
D gene: .
V gene: TRBV4-3
clone size: once
CDR3 DNA: TGCGCCAGCAGCCAAGACTCGGGCAATCAGCCCCAGCATTTT
CDR3 protein: CASSQDSGNQPQHF

J gene: TRBJ2-3
D gene: .
V gene: TRBV6-1
clone size: .
CDR3 DNA: TGTGCCAGCCGTGAGGGGGGAGGCTTCACAGATACGCAGTATTTT
CDR3 protein: CASREGGGFTDTQYF

J gene: TRBJ2-7
D gene: TRBD1
V gene: TRBV11-2
clone size: .
CDR3 DNA: TGTGCCAGCAGCTGGGGACAGGGGGGCTTCTACGAGCAGTACTTC
CDR3 protein: CASSWGQGGFYEQYF

J gene: TRBJ2-1
D gene: .
V gene: TRBV7-2
clone size: .
CDR3 DNA: TGTGCCAGCAGCCAGGTGTGGGCCCCTACCGCCTACAATGAGCAGTTCTTC
CDR3 protein: CASSQVWAPTAYNEQFF

J gene: TRBJ2-1
D gene: TRBD2
V gene: TRBV11-2
clone size: few
CDR3 DNA: TGTGCCAGCAGCTCCATAAAGCGGGGGCCCTACAATGAGCAGTTCTTC
CDR3 protein: CASSSIKRGPYNEQFF

J gene: TRBJ1-5
D gene: TRBD1
V gene: TRBV6-5
clone size: .
CDR3 DNA: TGTGCCAGCAAGGACAGGCTCAATCAGCCCCAGCATTTT
CDR3 protein: CASKDRLNQPQHF

J gene: TRBJ2-7
D gene: .
V gene: TRBV19
clone size: .
CDR3 DNA: TGTGCCAGTAGTCGGACACGGTCCTACGAGCAGTACTTC
CDR3 protein: CASSRTRSYEQYF

J gene: TRBJ2-2
D gene: TRBD1
V gene: TRBV9
clone size: .
CDR3 DNA: TGTGCCAGCAGCGTAGCCTACGGGACAGGGGGGTTGTCCGGGGAGCTGTTTTTT
CDR3 protein: CASSVAYGTGGLSGELFF

J gene: TRBJ2-3
D gene: .
V gene: TRBV27
clone size: .
CDR3 DNA: TGTGCCAGCAGTTATCGGGGGGCCGCCACAGATACGCAGTATTTT
CDR3 protein: CASSYRGAATDTQYF

J gene: TRBJ1-2
D gene: .
V gene: TRBV25-1
clone size: .
CDR3 DNA: TGTGCCAGCAGCGCGGTGGCAGACTATGGCTACACCTTC
CDR3 protein: CASSAVADYGYTF

J gene: TRBJ1-1
D gene: TRBD1
V gene: TRBV5-5
clone size: once
CDR3 DNA: TGTGCCAGCAGCTTCGGGACAGCGGGAGGATTAGTCACTGAAGCTTTCTTT
CDR3 protein: CASSFGTAGGLVTEAFF

J gene: TRBJ1-6
D gene: .
V gene: TRBV4-3
clone size: .
CDR3 DNA: TGCGCCAGCAGCCAAGGTGCGGCGACAGGAGTCGGTTCACCCCTCCACTTT
CDR3 protein: CASSQGAATGVGSPLHF

J gene: TRBJ2-7
D gene: .
V gene: TRBV4-1
clone size: .
CDR3 DNA: TGCGCCAGCAGCCAAGACAACTCCTACGAGCAGTACTTC
CDR3 protein: CASSQDNSYEQYF

J gene: TRBJ1-2
D gene: TRBD1
V gene: TRBV6-5
clone size: once
CDR3 DNA: TGTGCCAGCACCGACAGGGTTGATGGCTACACCTTC
CDR3 protein: CASTDRVDGYTF

J gene: TRBJ1-6
D gene: TRBD1
V gene: TRBV11-2
clone size: .
CDR3 DNA: TGTGCCAGCAGGTCACAGGGGGATAATTCACCCCTCCACTTT
CDR3 protein: CASRSQGDNSPLHF